This T cell receptor beta chain was identified in a study of cytomegalovirus exposure and HLA in healthy donors. Overall study findings and caveats: On later analysis, the bulk of CMV-associated TCR beta chains appeared to be HLA-restricted.

Amplification used 60 Vbeta primers and 13 Jbeta primers. Libraries were prepared by immunoSEQ multiplex PCR; TCRdb keeps only in-frame clonotypes and omits some of them. The table records about 120,000 clones, around 63% of them present only once. This clone came up a few times. Its antigen remains unidentified. CDR1 and CDR2 (germline): SGHAT, FQNNGV. V lost 3 bases to trimming and J lost 0 bases; unmatched junction nucleotides: 8. The CDR3 consists of 18 residues. The clonotype originates from a man aged 35 to 55 in good health and CMV-seropositive. The sequenced sample consisted of PBMCs. This sequence joins TRBV11-2 and TRBJ2-1; TRBD2 aligns across 10 bases. The CDR3 coding sequence is TGTGCCAGCAGCTTCGCTAGCGGGGGATTAAGCTCCTACAATGAGCAGTTCTTC. This sequence encodes CASSFASGGLSSYNEQFF.